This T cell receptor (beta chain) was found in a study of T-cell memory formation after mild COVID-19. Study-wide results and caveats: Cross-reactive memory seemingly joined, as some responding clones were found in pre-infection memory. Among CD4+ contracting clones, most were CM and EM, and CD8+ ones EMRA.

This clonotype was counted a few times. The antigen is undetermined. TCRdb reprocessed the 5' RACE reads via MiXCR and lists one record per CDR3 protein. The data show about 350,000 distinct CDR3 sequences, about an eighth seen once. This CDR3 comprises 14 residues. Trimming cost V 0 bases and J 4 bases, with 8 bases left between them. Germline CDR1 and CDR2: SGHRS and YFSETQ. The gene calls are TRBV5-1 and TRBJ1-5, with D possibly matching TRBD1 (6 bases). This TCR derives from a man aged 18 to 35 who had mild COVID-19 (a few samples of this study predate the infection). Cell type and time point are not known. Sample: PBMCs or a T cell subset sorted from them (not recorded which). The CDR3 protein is CASSLDRENQPQHF. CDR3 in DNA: TGCGCCAGCAGCTTGGACAGGGAAAATCAGCCCCAGCATTTT.